The 2 T cell receptor beta chains presented below share a single source sample, sequenced in a study of siplizumab effects on memory and regulatory T cells. The method was immunoSEQ multiplex PCR; TCRdb's version includes in-frame clones alone and lacks a portion of them. The sample contains approximately 75,000 clones, just over 90% of which appear only once. The sequenced material came from CD8+ T cells sorted from blood. The receptors here all came from a human donor in good health.

This chain joins TRBV7-9 and TRBJ1-1; perhaps TRBD1 as D (5 bases). Trimming shortened V by 1 base and J by 3 bases, and 9 bases separated the two germline ends. The CDR3 has 14 residues. CDR1 SEHNR and CDR2 FQNEAQ come from the germline V gene (reference sequence). CDR3 sequence: CASSLVRGDTEAFF. The CDR3 DNA is TGTGCCAGCAGCTTAGTCCGAGGGGACACTGAAGCTTTCTTT. The full variable domain, with the rest looked up from reference TRBV7-9 and TRBJ1-1, is DTGVSQNPRHKITKRGQNVTFRCDPISEHNRLYWYRQTLGQGPEFLTYFQNEAQLEKSRLLSDRFSAERPKGSFSTLEIQRTEQGDSAMYLCASSLVRGDTEAFFGQGTRLTVV.

The V call is TRBV19, the J call TRBJ1-6, with 9 bases identical to TRBD1. The trim removed 8 bases at V and 7 bases at J, leaving 3 bases unmatched. CDR1 and CDR2 from the germline V gene are LNHDA and SQIVND (reference sequence). The CDR3 runs to 13 residues. The CDR3 loop is CASVDRGNSPLHF. For the CDR3, the DNA is TGTGCCAGTGTTGACAGGGGGAATTCACCCCTCCACTTT.